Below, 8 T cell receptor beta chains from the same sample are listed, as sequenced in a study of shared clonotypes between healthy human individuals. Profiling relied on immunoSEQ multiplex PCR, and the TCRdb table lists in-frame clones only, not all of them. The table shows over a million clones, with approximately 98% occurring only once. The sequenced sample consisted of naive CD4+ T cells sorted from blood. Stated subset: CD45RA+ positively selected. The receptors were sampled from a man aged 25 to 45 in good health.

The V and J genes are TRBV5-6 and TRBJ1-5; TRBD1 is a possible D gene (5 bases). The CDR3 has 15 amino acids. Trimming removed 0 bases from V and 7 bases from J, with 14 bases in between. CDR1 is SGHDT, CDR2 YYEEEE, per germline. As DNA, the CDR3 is TGTGCCAGCAGCTTGGTCCTTCGGGGCGAGCAGCCCCAGCATTTT. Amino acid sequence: CASSLVLRGEQPQHF.

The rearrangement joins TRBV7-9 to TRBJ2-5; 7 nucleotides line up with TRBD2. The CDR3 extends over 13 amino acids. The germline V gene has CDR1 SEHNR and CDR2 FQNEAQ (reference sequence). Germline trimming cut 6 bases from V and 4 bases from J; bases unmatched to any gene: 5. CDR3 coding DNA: TGTGCCAGCAGTTTCAGGGAGGGAGAGACCCAGTACTTC. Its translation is CASSFREGETQYF.

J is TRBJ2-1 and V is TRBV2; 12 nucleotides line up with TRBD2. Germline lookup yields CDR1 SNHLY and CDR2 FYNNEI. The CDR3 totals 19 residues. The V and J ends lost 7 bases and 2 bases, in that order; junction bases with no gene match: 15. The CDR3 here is CASMLGVLAGGPTYNEQFF. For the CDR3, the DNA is TGTGCCAGCATGCTGGGGGTTCTAGCGGGAGGGCCAACCTACAATGAGCAGTTCTTC.

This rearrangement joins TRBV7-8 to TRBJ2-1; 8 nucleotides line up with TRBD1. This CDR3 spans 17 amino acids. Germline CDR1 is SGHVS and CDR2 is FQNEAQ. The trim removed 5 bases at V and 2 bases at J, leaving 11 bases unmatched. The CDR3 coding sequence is TGTGCCAGCAGCCTCCGCACCGGGACAGGCGCCTACAATGAGCAGTTCTTC. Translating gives CASSLRTGTGAYNEQFF.

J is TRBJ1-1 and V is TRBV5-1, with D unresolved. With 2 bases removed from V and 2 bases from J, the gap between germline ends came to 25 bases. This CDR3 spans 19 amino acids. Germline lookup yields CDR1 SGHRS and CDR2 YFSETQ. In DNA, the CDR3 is TGCGCCAGCAGCTTACTTTGGTTTCCGGGAGTGAGGGATAACACTGAAGCTTTCTTT. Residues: CASSLLWFPGVRDNTEAFF.

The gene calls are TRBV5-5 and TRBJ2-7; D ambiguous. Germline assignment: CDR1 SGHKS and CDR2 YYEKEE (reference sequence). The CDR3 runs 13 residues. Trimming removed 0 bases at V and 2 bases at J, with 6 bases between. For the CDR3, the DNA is TGTGCCAGCAGCTTGGACGCCCCCTACGAGCAGTACTTC. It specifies CASSLDAPYEQYF.

In DNA, the CDR3 is TGCAGTGCTAGTCCAGACTACGAGCAGTACTTC. This sequence encodes CSASPDYEQYF. The chain is built from TRBV20-1 and TRBJ2-7; D is unclear. The V end was cut by 3 bases, the J end by 3 bases, with 6 bases between. This CDR3 comprises 11 residues. Germline values: CDR1 DFQATT, CDR2 SNEGSKA (reference sequence).

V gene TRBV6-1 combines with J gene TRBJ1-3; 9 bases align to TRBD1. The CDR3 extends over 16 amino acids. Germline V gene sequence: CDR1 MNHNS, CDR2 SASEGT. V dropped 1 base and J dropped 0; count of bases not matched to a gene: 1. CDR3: CASSEGGQGSGNTIYF. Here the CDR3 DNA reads TGTGCCAGCAGTGAAGGGGGACAGGGCTCTGGAAACACCATATATTTT.